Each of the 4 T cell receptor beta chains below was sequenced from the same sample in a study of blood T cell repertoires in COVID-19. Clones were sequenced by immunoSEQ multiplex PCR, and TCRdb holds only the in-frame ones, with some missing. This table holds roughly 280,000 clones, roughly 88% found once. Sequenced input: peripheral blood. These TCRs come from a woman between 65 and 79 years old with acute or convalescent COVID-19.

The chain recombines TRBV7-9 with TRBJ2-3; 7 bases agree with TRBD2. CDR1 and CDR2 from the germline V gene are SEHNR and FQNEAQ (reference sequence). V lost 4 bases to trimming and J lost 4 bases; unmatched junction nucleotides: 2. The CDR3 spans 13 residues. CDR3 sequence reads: CASSSAGADTQYF. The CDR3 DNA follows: TGTGCCAGCAGCTCCGCGGGGGCAGATACGCAGTATTTT.

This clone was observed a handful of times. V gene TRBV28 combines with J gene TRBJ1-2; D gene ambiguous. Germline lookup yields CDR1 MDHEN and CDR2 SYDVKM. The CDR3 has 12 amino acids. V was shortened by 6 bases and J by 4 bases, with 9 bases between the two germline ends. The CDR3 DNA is TGTGCCAGCAGCCCCCCTAGCTATGGCTACACCTTC. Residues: CASSPPSYGYTF.

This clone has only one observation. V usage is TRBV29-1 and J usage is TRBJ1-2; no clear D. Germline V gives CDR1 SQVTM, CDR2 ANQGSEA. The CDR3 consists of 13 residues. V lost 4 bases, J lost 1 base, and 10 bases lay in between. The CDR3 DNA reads TGCAGCGTTGCGGTTCAAGTTAACTATGGCTACACCTTC. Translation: CSVAVQVNYGYTF.

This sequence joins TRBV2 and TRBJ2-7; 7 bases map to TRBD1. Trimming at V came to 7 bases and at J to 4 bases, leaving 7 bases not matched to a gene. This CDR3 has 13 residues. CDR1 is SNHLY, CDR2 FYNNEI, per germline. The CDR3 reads CASISDRQYEQYF. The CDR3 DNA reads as TGTGCCAGCATTTCGGACAGGCAGTACGAGCAGTACTTC.